The T cell receptor beta chain under discussion was sequenced for a study of shared clonotypes between healthy human individuals. CDR3 length: 17 amino acids. Germline V lookup: CDR1 LGHNT, CDR2 FRNRAP. J lost 6 bases, V lost 4 bases, and 15 bases had no gene match. Measured with immunoSEQ multiplex PCR; TCRdb has only the in-frame clones, and not every one. The top ten clones hold 0.1% to 0.15% of a sample with just over 2,000,000 clones, 90% to 95% of them seen once. Remarks on this clone: A clone one base away is much larger, so this may be a read error. Other nucleotide sequences in the sample specify the same CDR3.

The source material was naive CD4+ T cells sorted from blood. Subset: CD45RA+ positively selected. The origin of this receptor is a young man in good health. The V gene is TRBV12-5, the J gene TRBJ2-5; TRBD1 aligns across 9 bases. The CDR3 region is CASGYPYPGQGRKTQYF. CDR3 DNA sequence: TGTGCTAGTGGTTACCCATACCCCGGACAGGGGAGGAAGACCCAGTACTTC. Full variable domain (missing parts from reference TRBV12-5 and TRBJ2-5): DARVTQTPRHKVTEMGQEVTMRCQPILGHNTVFWYRQTMMQGLELLAYFRNRAPLDDSGMPKDRFSAEMPDATLATLKIQPSEPRDSAVYFCASGYPYPGQGRKTQYFGPGTRLLVL.